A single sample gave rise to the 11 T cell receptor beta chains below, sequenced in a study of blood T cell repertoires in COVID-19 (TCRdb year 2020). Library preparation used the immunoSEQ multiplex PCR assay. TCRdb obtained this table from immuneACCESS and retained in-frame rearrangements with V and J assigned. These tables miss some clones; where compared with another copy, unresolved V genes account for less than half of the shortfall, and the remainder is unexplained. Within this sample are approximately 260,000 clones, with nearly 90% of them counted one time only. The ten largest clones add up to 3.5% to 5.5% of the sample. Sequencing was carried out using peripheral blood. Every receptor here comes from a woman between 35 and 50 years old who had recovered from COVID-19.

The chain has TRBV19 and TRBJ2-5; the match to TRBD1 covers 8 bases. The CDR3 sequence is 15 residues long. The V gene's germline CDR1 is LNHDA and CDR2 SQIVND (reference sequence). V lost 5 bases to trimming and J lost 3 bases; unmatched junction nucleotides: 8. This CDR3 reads CASSPGQGTKETQYF. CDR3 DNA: TGTGCCAGTAGTCCCGGACAGGGAACGAAAGAGACCCAGTACTTC.

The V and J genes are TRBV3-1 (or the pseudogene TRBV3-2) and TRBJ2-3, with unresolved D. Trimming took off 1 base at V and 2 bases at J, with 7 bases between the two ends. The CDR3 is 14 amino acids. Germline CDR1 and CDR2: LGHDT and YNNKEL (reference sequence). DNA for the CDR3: TGTGCCAGCAGCCAAGTTCTCCTCACAGATACGCAGTATTTT. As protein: CASSQVLLTDTQYF.

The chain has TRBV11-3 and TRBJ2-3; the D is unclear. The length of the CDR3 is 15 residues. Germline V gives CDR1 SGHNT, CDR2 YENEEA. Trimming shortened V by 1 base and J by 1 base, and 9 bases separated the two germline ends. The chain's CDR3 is CASSLGSQGTDTQYF. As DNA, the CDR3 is TGTGCCAGCAGCTTAGGATCCCAGGGCACAGATACGCAGTATTTT.

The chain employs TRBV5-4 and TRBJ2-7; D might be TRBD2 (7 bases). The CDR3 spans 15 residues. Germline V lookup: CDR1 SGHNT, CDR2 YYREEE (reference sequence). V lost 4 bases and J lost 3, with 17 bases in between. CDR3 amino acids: CASSLWGGRLYEQYF. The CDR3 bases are TGTGCCAGCAGCCTATGGGGGGGCAGGCTCTACGAGCAGTACTTC. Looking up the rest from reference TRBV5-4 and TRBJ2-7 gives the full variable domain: ETGVTQSPTHLIKTRGQQVTLRCSSQSGHNTVSWYQQALGQGPQFIFQYYREEENGRGNFPPRFSGLQFPNYSSELNVNALELDDSALYLCASSLWGGRLYEQYFGPGTRLTVT.

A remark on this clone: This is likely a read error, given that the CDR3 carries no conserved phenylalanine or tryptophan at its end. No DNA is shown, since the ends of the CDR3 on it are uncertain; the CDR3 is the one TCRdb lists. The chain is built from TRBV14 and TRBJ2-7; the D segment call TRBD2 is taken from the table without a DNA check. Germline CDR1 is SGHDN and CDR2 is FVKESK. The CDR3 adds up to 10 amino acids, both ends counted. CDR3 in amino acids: CASSQRTSVR.

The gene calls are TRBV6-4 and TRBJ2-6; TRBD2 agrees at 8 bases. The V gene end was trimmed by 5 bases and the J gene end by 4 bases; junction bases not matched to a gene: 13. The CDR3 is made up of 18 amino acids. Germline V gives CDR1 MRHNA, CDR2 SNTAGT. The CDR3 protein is CASSSLPGGGSGANVLTF. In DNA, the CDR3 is TGTGCCAGCAGTTCCCTTCCGGGCGGGGGGTCCGGGGCCAACGTCCTGACTTTC.

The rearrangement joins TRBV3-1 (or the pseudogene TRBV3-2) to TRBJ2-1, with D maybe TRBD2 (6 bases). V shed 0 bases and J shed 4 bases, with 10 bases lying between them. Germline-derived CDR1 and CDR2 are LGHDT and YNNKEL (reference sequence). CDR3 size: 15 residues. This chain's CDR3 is CASSQELAGYNEQFF. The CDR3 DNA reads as TGTGCCAGCAGCCAAGAACTGGCGGGGTACAATGAGCAGTTCTTC.

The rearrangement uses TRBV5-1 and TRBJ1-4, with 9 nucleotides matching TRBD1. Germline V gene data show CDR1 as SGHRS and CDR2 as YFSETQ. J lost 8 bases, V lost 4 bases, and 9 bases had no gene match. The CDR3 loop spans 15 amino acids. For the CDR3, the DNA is TGCGCCAGCAGCGTTCGAACAGGGGGCTGGGAAAAACTGTTTTTT. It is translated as CASSVRTGGWEKLFF.

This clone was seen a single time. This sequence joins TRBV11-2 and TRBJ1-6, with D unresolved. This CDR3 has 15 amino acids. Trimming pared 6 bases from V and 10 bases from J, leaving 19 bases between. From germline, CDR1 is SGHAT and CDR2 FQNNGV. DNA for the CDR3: TGTGCCAGCAGACCAATCGGAGGGCTGAGCTCACCCCTCCACTTT. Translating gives CASRPIGGLSSPLHF.

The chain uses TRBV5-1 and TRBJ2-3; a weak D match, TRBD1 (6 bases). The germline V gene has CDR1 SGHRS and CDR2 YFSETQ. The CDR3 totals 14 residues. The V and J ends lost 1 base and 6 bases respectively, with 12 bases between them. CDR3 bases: TGCGCCAGCAGCTTGCAAGGGGGTGGGGATACGCAGTATTTT. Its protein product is CASSLQGGGDTQYF.

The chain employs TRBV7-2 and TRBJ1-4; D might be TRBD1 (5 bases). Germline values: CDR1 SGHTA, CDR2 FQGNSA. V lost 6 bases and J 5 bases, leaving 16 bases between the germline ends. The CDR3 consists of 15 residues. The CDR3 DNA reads TGTGCCAGCAGAAAGGGTGACAGCTCAAATGAAAAACTGTTTTTT. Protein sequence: CASRKGDSSNEKLFF.